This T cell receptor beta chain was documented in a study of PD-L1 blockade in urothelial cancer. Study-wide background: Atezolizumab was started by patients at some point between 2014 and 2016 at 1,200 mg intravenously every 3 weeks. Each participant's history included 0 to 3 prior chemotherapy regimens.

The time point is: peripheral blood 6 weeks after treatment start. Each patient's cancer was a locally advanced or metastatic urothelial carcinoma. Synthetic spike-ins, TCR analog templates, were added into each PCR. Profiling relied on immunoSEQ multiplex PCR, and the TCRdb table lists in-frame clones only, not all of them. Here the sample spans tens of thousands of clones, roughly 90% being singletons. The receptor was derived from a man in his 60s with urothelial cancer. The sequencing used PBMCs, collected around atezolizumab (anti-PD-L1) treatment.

Written as DNA, the CDR3 is TGCGCCAGCAGCTTGGGGGCTAGCGGGAACACCGGGGAGCTGTTTTTT. This sequence encodes CASSLGASGNTGELFF. J is TRBJ2-2 and V is TRBV5-1; TRBD2 agrees at 7 bases. Germline loops: CDR1 SGHRS, CDR2 YFSETQ. The junction had 3 bases not matched to a gene; V was cut back by 0 bases and J by 1 base. The CDR3 extends over 16 amino acids.